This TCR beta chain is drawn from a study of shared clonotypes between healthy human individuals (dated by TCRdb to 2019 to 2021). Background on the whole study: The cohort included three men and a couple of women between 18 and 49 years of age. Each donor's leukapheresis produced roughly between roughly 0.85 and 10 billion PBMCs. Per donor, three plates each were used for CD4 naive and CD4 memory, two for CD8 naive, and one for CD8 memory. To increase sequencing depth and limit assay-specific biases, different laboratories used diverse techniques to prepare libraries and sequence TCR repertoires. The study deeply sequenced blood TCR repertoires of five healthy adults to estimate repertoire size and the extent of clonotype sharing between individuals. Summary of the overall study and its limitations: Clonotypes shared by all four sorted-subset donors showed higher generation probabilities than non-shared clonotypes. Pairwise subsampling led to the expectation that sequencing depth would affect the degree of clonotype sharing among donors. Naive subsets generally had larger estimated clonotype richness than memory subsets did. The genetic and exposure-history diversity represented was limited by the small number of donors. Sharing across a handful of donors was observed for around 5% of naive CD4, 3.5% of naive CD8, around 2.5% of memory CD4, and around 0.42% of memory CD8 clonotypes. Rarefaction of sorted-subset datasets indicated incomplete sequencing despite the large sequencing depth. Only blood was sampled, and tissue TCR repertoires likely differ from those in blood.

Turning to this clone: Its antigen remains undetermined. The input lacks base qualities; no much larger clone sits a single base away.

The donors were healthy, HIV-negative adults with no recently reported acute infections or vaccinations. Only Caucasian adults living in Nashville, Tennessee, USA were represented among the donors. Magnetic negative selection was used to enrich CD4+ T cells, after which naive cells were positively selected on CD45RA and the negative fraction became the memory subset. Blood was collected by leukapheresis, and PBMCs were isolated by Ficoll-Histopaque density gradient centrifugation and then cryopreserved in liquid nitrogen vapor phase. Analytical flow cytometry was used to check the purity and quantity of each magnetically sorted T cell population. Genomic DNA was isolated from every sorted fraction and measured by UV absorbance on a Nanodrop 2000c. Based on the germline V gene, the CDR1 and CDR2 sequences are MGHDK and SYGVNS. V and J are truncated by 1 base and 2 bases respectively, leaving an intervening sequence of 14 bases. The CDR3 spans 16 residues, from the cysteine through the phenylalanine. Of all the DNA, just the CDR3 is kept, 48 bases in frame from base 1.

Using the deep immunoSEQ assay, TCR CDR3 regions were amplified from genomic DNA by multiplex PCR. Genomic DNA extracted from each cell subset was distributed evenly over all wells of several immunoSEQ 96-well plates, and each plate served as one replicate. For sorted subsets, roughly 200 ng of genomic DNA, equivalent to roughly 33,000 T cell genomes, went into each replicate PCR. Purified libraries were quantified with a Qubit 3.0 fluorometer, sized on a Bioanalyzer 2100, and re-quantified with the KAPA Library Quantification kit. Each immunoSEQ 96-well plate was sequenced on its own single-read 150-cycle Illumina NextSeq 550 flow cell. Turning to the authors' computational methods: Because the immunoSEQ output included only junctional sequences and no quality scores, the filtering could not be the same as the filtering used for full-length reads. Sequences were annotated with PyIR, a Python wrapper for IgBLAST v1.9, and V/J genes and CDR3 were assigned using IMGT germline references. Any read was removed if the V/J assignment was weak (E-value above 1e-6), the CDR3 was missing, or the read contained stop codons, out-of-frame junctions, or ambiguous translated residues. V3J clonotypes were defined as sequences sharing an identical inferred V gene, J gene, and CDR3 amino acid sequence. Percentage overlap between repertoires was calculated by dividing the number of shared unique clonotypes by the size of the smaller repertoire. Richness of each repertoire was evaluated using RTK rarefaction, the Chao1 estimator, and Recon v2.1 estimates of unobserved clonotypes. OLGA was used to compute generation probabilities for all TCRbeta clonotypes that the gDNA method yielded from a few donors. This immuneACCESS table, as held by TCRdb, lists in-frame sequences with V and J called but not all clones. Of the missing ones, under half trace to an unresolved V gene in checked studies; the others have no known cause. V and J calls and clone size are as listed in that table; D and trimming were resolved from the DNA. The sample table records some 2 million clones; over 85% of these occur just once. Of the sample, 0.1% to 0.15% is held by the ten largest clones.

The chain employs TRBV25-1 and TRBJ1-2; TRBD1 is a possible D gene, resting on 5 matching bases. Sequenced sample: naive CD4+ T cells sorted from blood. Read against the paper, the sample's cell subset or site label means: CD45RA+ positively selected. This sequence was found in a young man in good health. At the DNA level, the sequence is TGTGCCAGCAGTGAATCGTTGGGGGGACCCAACTATGGCTACACCTTC. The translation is CASSESLGGPNYGYTF.